These 12 T cell receptor beta chains originate from one sample sequenced in a study of blood T cell repertoires in COVID-19. Clones were sequenced by immunoSEQ multiplex PCR, and TCRdb holds only the in-frame ones, with some missing. The profile shows just over 200,000 clones, over 70% of them singletons. The sample comprised peripheral blood. The source is a woman aged 70-85 years with acute or convalescent COVID-19.

This clone has just a few counts. This rearrangement joins TRBV12-3 or TRBV12-4 to TRBJ2-1; no clear D gene. V was clipped by 7 bases and J by 7 bases, with 14 bases between them. This CDR3 has 13 amino acids. The CDR3 protein is CASTTTPFNEQFF. The CDR3 bases are TGTGCCAGCACCACCACACCCTTTAATGAGCAGTTCTTC.

This chain uses TRBV18 with TRBJ2-2, with D maybe TRBD1 (5 bases). Trimming removed 6 bases at V and 1 base at J, with 15 bases between. The CDR3 totals 16 residues. Germline-derived CDR1 and CDR2 are KGHSH and LQKENI. The CDR3 protein is CASSTIGQGNTGELFF. The CDR3 DNA reads TGTGCCAGCTCCACCATCGGTCAGGGGAACACCGGGGAGCTGTTTTTT.

This sequence joins TRBV7-8 and TRBJ1-5; the match to TRBD1 covers 9 bases. The CDR3 contains 15 residues. CDR1 SGHVS and CDR2 FQNEAQ come from the germline V gene. Trimming at V came to 4 bases and at J to 4 bases, leaving 5 bases not matched to a gene. The CDR3 bases are TGTGCCAGCAGCTCAGGGGGACAGGGAAATCAGCCCCAGCATTTT. This gives the protein CASSSGGQGNQPQHF.

This chain connects TRBV28 to TRBJ2-7; 11 bases are a match to TRBD2. The CDR3 sequence is 16 residues long. Germline V gives CDR1 MDHEN, CDR2 SYDVKM. V trimming: 6 bases; J trimming: 3 bases; junction bases outside the gene matches: 10. CDR3 loop: CASRPTLAGGLYEQYF. DNA for the CDR3: TGTGCCAGCAGACCGACCCTAGCGGGAGGTCTCTACGAGCAGTACTTC.

The gene calls are TRBV18 and TRBJ2-7, with TRBD2 identical over 7 bases. V dropped 4 bases and J dropped 5; count of bases not matched to a gene: 5. The germline CDR1 and CDR2 sequences are KGHSH and LQKENI. There are 13 residues in the CDR3. The CDR3 is CASSLLGGDEQYF. The CDR3 DNA follows: TGTGCCAGCTCACTCTTGGGAGGGGACGAGCAGTACTTC. The whole variable domain, remainder taken from reference TRBV18 and TRBJ2-7, is NAGVMQNPRHLVRRRGQEARLRCSPMKGHSHVYWYRQLPEEGLKFMVYLQKENIIDESGMPKERFSAEFPKEGPSILRIQQVVRGDSAAYFCASSLLGGDEQYFGPGTRLTVT.

The rearrangement joins TRBV7-2 to TRBJ2-5; D is perhaps TRBD2 (6 bases). V was clipped by 5 bases and J by 4 bases, with 17 bases between them. The germline V gene encodes CDR1 SGHTA and CDR2 FQGNSA. The length of the CDR3 is 15 residues. The CDR3 DNA reads as TGTGCCAGCAGCACGGACGGGAGCCGGGGAGAGACCCAGTACTTC. Its protein is CASSTDGSRGETQYF.

This clone was seen a few times. The chain combines TRBV28 with TRBJ2-7; 12 bases match TRBD1. The V gene end was trimmed by 5 bases and the J gene end by 7 bases; junction bases not matched to a gene: 9. CDR1 and CDR2 (germline): MDHEN, SYDVKM. CDR3 length equals 15 residues. CDR3: CASSRPGQGAGEQYF. In DNA, the CDR3 is TGTGCCAGCAGTCGCCCGGGACAGGGGGCGGGGGAGCAGTACTTC.

V is TRBV18 and J is TRBJ1-5; D remains unclear. The CDR3 spans 13 residues. The germline V gene encodes CDR1 KGHSH and CDR2 LQKENI. Between the trimmed V and J ends, which lost 6 bases and 6 bases, there was a span of 12 bases. The CDR3 loop reads CASSQGRGQPQHF. Here the CDR3 DNA reads TGTGCCAGCTCCCAAGGGCGGGGTCAGCCCCAGCATTTT.

This clone was observed a handful of times. The V and J genes are TRBV7-2 and TRBJ2-7, with 7 positions matching TRBD2. Trimming cost V 2 bases and J 11 bases; bases outside gene matches: 9. Germline V gene sequence: CDR1 SGHTA, CDR2 FQGNSA. The CDR3 covers 13 residues. The CDR3 nucleotides are TGTGCCAGCAGCTTAAGAGCTGGCGGGAGTAAGTACTTC. Translating it yields CASSLRAGGSKYF. Using reference TRBV7-2 and TRBJ2-7 for the parts outside the CDR3, the full variable domain is GAGVSQSPSNKVTEKGKDVELRCDPISGHTALYWYRQSLGQGLEFLIYFQGNSAPDKSGLPSDRFSAERTGGSVSTLTIQRTQQEDSAVYLCASSLRAGGSKYFGPGTRLTVT.

The chain has TRBV25-1 and TRBJ2-6; 7 bases line up with TRBD2. CDR1 MGHDK and CDR2 SYGVNS come from the germline V gene. Losses at the gene ends were 1 base for V and 2 bases for J; bases not matched to a gene: 2. The CDR3 runs 16 residues. CDR3 coding DNA: TGTGCCAGCAGTGAATTCAGCGGGGCTGGGGCCAACGTCCTGACTTTC. Residues: CASSEFSGAGANVLTF.

The chain has TRBV2 and TRBJ2-5; D possibly corresponds to TRBD2 (5 bases). The V end lost 3 bases, the J end lost 2 bases, and 10 bases lay between the germline ends. CDR1 is SNHLY, CDR2 FYNNEI, per germline. The CDR3 consists of 14 residues. Here the CDR3 DNA reads TGTGCCAGCAGTGAGATTAGCGAGCAAGAGACCCAGTACTTC. It codes for CASSEISEQETQYF.

V gene TRBV14 combines with J gene TRBJ2-3, with 8 positions matching TRBD2. This CDR3 contains 15 residues. Germline CDR1 is SGHDN and CDR2 is FVKESK. Unmatched junction bases numbered 10, after V lost 5 bases and J lost 6 bases. CDR3 coding DNA: TGTGCCAGCAGCGTGACTAGCGAGAGGCGGGATACGCAGTATTTT. Protein: CASSVTSERRDTQYF.